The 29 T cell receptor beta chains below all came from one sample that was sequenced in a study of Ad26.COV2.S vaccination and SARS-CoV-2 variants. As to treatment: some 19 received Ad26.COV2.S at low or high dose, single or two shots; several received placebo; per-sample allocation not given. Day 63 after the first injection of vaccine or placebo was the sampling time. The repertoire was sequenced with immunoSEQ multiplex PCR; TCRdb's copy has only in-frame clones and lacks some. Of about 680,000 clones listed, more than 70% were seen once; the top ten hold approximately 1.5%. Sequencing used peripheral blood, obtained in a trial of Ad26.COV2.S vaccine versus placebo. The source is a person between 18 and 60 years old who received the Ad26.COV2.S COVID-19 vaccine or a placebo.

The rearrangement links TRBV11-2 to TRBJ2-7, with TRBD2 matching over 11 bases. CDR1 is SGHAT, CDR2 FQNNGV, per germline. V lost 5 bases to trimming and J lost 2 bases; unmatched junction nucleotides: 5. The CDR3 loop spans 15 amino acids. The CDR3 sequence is CASSPLTSGTYEQYF. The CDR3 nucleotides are TGTGCCAGCAGCCCCCTGACTAGCGGGACCTACGAGCAGTACTTC.

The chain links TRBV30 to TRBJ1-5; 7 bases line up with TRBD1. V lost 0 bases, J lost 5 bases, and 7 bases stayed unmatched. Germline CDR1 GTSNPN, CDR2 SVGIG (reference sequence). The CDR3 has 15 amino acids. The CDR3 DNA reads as TGTGCCTGGAGTGTACGAGACAGGGAGGATCAGCCCCAGCATTTT. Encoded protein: CAWSVRDREDQPQHF.

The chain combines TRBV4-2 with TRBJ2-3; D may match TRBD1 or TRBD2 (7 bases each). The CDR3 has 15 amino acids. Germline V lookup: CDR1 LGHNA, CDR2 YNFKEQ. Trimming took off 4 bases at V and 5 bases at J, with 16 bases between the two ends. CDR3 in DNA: TGTGCCAGCAGCCGGGAGGGGGCGATTAAAGATACGCAGTATTTT. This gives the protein CASSREGAIKDTQYF.

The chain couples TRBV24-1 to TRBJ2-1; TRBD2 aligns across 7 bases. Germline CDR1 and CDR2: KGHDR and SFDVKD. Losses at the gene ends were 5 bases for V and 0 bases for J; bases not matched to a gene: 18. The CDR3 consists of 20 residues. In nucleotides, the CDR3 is TGTGCCACCAGTGCCTCCGGACTAGGTCACCCTTCCGGCTCCTACAATGAGCAGTTCTTC. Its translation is CATSASGLGHPSGSYNEQFF.

CDR3 bases: TGTGCCAGCAGCGAGGAAACAGGGGGCTTCGGAAACACCATATATTTT. Protein product: CASSEETGGFGNTIYF. V usage is TRBV5-4 and J usage is TRBJ1-3; 9 bases map to TRBD1. V shed 4 bases and J 4 bases; nucleotides not matched to a gene: 9. Germline V gene data show CDR1 as SGHNT and CDR2 as YYREEE (reference sequence). This CDR3 has 16 amino acids.

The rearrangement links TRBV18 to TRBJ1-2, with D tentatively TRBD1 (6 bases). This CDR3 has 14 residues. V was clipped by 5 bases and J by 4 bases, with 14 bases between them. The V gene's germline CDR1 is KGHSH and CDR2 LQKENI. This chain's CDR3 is CASSGVDSSYGYTF. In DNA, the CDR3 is TGTGCCAGCTCAGGGGTGGACAGTAGCTATGGCTACACCTTC.

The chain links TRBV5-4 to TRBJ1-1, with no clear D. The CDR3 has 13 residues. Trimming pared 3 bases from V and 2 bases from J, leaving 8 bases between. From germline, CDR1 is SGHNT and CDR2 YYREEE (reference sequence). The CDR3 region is CASSSGANTEAFF. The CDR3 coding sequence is TGTGCCAGCAGCTCGGGAGCCAACACTGAAGCTTTCTTT.

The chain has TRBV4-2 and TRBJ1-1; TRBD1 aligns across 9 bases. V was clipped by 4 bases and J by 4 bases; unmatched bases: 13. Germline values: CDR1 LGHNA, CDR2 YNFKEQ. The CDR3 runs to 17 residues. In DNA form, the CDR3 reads TGTGCCAGCAGCCCTACAGGGGGCTCATGGGGAAGCACTGAAGCTTTCTTT. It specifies CASSPTGGSWGSTEAFF.

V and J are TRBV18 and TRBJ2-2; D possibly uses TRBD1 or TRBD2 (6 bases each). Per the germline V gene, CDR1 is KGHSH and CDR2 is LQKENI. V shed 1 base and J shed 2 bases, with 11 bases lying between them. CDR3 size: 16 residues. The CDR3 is CASSPLGGLNTGELFF. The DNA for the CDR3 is TGTGCCAGCTCACCACTCGGGGGCCTTAACACCGGGGAGCTGTTTTTT.

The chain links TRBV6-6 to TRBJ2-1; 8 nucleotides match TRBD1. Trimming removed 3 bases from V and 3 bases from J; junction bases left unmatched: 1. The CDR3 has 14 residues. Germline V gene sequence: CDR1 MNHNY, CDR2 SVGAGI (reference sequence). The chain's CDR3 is CASSYGQGYNEQFF. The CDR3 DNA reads TGTGCCAGCAGTTATGGACAGGGCTACAATGAGCAGTTCTTC.

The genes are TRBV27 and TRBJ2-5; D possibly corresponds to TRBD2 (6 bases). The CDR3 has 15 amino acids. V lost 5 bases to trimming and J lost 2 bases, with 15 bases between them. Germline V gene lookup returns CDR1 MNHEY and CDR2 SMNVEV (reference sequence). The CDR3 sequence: CASSPENGGQETQYF. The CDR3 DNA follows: TGTGCCAGCAGTCCTGAAAATGGGGGGCAAGAGACCCAGTACTTC.

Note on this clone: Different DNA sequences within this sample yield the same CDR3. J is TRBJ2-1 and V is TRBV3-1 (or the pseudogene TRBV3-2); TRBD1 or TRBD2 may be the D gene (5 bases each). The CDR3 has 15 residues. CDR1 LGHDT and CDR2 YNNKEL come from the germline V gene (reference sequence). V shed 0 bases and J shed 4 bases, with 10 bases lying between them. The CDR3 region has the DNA TGTGCCAGCAGCCAAGACCGGGGCTCTTACAATGAGCAGTTCTTC. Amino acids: CASSQDRGSYNEQFF.

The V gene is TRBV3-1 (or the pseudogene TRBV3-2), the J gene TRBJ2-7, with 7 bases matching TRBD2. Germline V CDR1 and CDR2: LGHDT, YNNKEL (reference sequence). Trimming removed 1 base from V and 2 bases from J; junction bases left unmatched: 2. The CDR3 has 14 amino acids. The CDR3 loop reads CASSQVRGAYEQYF. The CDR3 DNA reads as TGTGCCAGCAGCCAAGTTCGGGGGGCCTACGAGCAGTACTTC.

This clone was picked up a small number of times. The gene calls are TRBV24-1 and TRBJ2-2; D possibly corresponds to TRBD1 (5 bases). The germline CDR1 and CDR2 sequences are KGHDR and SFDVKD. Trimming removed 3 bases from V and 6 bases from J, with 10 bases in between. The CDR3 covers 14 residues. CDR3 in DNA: TGTGCCACCAGTGATAGGCCAGGGCCCGGGGAGCTGTTTTTT. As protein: CATSDRPGPGELFF.

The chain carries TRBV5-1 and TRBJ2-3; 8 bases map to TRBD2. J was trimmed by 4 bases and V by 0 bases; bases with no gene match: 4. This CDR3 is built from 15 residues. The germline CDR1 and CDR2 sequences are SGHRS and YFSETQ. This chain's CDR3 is CASSLDSGASDTQYF. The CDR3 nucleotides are TGCGCCAGCAGCTTGGATAGCGGGGCTTCAGATACGCAGTATTTT.

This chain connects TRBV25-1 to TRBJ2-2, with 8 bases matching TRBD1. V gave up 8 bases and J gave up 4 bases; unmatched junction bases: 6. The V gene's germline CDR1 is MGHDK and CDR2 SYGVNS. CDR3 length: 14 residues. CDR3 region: CASQGQATTGELFF. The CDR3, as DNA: TGTGCCAGCCAGGGACAGGCAACCACCGGGGAGCTGTTTTTT.

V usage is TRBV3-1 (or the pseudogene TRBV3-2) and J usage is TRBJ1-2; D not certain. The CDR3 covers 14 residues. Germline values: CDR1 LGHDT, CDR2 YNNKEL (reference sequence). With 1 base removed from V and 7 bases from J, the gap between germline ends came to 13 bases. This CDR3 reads CASSQGGSRVGYTF. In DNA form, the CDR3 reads TGTGCCAGCAGCCAAGGTGGGAGTCGGGTTGGCTACACCTTC.

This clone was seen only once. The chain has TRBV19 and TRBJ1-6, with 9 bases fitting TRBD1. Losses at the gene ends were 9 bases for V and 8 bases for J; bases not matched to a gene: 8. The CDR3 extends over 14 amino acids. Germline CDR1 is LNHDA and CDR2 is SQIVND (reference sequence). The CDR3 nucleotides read TGTGCCAGCCACGGGACAGGGCTTTATTCACCCCTCCACTTT. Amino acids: CASHGTGLYSPLHF.

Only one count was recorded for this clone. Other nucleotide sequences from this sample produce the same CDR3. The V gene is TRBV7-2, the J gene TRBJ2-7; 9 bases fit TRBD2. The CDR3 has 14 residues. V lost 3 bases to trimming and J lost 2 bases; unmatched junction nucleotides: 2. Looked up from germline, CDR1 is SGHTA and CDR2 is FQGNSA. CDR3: CASSLGGGAYEQYF. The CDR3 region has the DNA TGTGCCAGCAGCTTGGGCGGGGGGGCCTACGAGCAGTACTTC.

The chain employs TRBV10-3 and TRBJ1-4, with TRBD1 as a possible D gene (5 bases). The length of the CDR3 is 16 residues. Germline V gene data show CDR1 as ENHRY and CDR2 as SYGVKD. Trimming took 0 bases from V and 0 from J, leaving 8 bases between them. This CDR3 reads CAISESDSSTNEKLFF. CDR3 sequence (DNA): TGTGCCATCAGTGAGTCCGACAGTTCAACTAATGAAAAACTGTTTTTT.

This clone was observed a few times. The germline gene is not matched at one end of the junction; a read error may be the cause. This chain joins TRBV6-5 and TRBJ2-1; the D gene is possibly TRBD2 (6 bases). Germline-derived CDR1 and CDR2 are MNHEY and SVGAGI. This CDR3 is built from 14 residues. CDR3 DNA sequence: TGTGCCAGCAGTTACGAAGGTCTAGCGAGACCCCTGATCTTC. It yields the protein CASSYEGLARPLIF.

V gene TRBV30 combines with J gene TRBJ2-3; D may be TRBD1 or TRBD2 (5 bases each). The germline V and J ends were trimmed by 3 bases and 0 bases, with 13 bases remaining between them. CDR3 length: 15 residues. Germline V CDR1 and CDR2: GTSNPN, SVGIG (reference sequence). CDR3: CAWRGVGGSTDTQYF. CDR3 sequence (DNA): TGTGCCTGGAGGGGGGTGGGCGGAAGCACAGATACGCAGTATTTT. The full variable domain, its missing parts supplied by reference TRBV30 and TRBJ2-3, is SQTIHQWPATLVQPVGSPLSLECTVEGTSNPNLYWYRQAAGRGLQLLFYSVGIGQISSEVPQNLSASRPQDRQFILSSKKLLLSDSGFYLCAWRGVGGSTDTQYFGPGTRLTVL.

CDR3 sequence reads: CASSRGGSNQPQHF. The CDR3 nucleotides read TGTGCCAGCAGTCGCGGGGGTAGCAATCAGCCCCAGCATTTT. V gene TRBV6-5 combines with J gene TRBJ1-5; perhaps TRBD1 as D (5 bases). The length of the CDR3 is 14 residues. The ends were cut back, 5 bases at V and 0 bases at J, with 8 bases in the middle. From germline, CDR1 is MNHEY and CDR2 SVGAGI.

The CDR3 coding sequence is TGTGCCAGTACTAACTCCTACGAGCAGTACTTC. Protein: CASTNSYEQYF. The V gene is TRBV19, the J gene TRBJ2-7; D unresolved. Germline lookup yields CDR1 LNHDA and CDR2 SQIVND (reference sequence). This CDR3 comprises 11 residues. Trimming stripped 7 bases from V and 0 bases from J, with 4 bases between.

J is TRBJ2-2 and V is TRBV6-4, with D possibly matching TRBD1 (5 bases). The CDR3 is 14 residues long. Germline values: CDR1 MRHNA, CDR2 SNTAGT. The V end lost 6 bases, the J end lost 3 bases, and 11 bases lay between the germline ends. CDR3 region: CASRPGHDTGELFF. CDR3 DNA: TGTGCCAGCAGACCCGGACACGACACCGGGGAGCTGTTTTTT.

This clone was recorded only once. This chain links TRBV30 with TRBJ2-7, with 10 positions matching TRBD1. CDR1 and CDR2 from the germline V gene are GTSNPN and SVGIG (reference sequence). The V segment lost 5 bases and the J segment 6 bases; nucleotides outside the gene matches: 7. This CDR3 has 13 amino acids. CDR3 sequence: CAWAGTGVSEQYF. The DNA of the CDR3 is TGTGCCTGGGCCGGGACAGGGGTTTCCGAGCAGTACTTC.

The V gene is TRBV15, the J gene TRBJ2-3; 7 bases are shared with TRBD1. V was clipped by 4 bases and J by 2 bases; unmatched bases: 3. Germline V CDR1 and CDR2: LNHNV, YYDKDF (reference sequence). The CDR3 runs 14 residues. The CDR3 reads CATSITGVTDTQYF. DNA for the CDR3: TGTGCCACCAGCATTACAGGGGTCACAGATACGCAGTATTTT.

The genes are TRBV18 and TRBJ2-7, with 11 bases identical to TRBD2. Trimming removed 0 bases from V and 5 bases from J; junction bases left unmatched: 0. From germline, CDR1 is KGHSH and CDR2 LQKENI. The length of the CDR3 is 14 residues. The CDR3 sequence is CASSPPSGGDEQYF. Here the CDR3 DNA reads TGTGCCAGCTCACCACCTAGCGGGGGGGACGAGCAGTACTTC.

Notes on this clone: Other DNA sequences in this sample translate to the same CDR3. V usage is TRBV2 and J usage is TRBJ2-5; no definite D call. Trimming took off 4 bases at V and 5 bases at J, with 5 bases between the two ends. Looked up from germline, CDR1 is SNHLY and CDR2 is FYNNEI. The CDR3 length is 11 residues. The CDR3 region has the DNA TGTGCCAGCAGTGTGGCGGAGACCCAGTACTTC. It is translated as CASSVAETQYF.